The T cell receptor (beta chain) under discussion was sequenced for a study of beta chain features in type 1 diabetes. The authors reverse transcribed all of the isolated RNA, so sequencing captured expressed TCRB transcripts. Clones were read by immunoSEQ multiplex PCR, and TCRdb kept only the in-frame ones, dropping some. The table records 350,000 to 450,000 clones, over 10% of them present only once. Germline CDR1 and CDR2: SQVTM and ANQGSEA. This CDR3 has 13 residues. V was clipped by 3 bases and J by 1 base, with 8 bases between them. In this sample, this clone turned up a few times. Its antigen is not known. The study, taken as a whole, reports: Type 1 diabetes patients had moderately but significantly shorter TCRB CDR3s in all four CD4+ subsets.

Sequencing used naive CD4+ T cells from blood. This TCR derives from a woman under 30 with type 1 diabetes. The rearrangement uses TRBV29-1 and TRBJ2-3; D is unclear. The CDR3 here is CSVDPTGTDTQYF. CDR3 sequence (DNA): TGCAGCGTTGACCCAACAGGCACAGATACGCAGTATTTT.